This T cell receptor (beta chain) was captured by sequencing in a study of T-cell memory formation after mild COVID-19. Overall study: Most TCR clusters belonged to a single donor.

Germline V lookup: CDR1 SGDLS, CDR2 YYNGEE. The junction had 16 bases not matched to a gene; V was cut back by 4 bases and J by 7 bases. The CDR3 length is 16 residues. General study results and limits: Among CD4+ contracting clones, most were CM and EM, and CD8+ ones EMRA.

This clonotype occurred a few times. Its antigen is currently unknown. TCRdb recomputed calls from the 5' RACE reads with MiXCR, one row per CDR3 protein. The data show about 110,000 distinct CDR3 sequences, with about a sixth seen just once and about 6% held by the top ten. The source material was PBMCs or a T cell subset sorted from them (not recorded which). The genes are TRBV9 and TRBJ1-2; TRBD1 matches at 7 bases. The receptor's source is a young man who had mild COVID-19 (a few samples of this study predate the infection). Cell type and time point are not known. This CDR3 reads CASSPPFDRAFGGYTF. For the CDR3, the DNA is TGTGCCAGCAGCCCCCCTTTTGACAGGGCCTTTGGTGGCTACACCTTC.